This TCR beta chain was sequenced for a study of T cells in localized non-small cell lung cancer. The CDR3 is 15 amino acids. The V end was cut by 7 bases, the J end by 0 bases, with 13 bases between. Per the germline V gene, CDR1 is SEHNR and CDR2 is FQNEAQ (reference sequence). Some clones are missing from TCRdb's copy, which holds only in-frame ones; the method was immunoSEQ multiplex PCR. The sample holds about 20,000 clones, approximately 91% seen once. The rearrangement uses TRBV7-9 and TRBJ2-1, with D perhaps being TRBD1 or TRBD2 (6 bases each). Sequenced here: PBMCs, sampled before any cancer treatment. This TCR derives from a man aged 35-75 years with stage II squamous cell lung carcinoma. Here the CDR3 reads CASNGGVYSYNEQFF. The CDR3 DNA is TGTGCCAGCAACGGGGGCGTCTACTCCTACAATGAGCAGTTCTTC.